The present T cell receptor (beta chain) was sequenced within a study of blood T cell dynamics during melanoma immunotherapy. Study information: First-line therapy was either pembrolizumab or nivolumab with ipilimumab for metastatic melanoma.

CDR3 length: 15 amino acids. CDR1 and CDR2 from the germline V gene are PRHDT and FYEKMQ (reference sequence). After removal of 5 bases from V and 4 bases from J, the junction contained 8 bases not matched to a gene. The assay was immunoSEQ multiplex PCR, and TCRdb's table has in-frame clones only and misses some. Among 7,000 to 8,500 clones, around nine tenths were seen once, and the ten largest hold 2% to 2.5%. With regard to this clone: The antigen remains undetermined.

Findings and caveats of the study: Disease-control patients' PBMC repertoires became either more clonal or more diverse at W3.

Time point of the sample: week 3, after first cycle of checkpoint inhibitor. Disease control meant complete response, partial response or stable disease at 12 weeks. No patient had earlier systemic cancer treatment, concurrent immunosuppressants, or another active cancer. The specimen was blood, collected from a patient treated with checkpoint blockade. V gene TRBV13 combines with J gene TRBJ1-1; 9 bases are a match to TRBD1. This TCR was recovered from a human donor with melanoma. In nucleotides, the CDR3 is TGTGCCAGCAGCCCAAACACACAGGGGGCCACTGAAGCTTTCTTT. This gives the protein CASSPNTQGATEAFF.